This TCR beta chain was captured in a study of T cells in pancreatic ductal adenocarcinoma. Regarding this clone: Its antigen is unknown.

Findings and caveats of the study: Comparisons of tumor and blood clonality may show falsely lower tumor diversity. Tumor samples had fewer productive templates and around 7.2-fold fewer unique clonotypes than blood.

Germline V gene data show CDR1 as KGHSH and CDR2 as LQKENI. V lost 1 base to trimming and J lost 2 bases, with 7 bases between them. The CDR3 runs 14 residues. Surgery without prior neoadjuvant therapy was the treatment of the selected pancreatic ductal adenocarcinoma patients. Clones were read by immunoSEQ multiplex PCR, and TCRdb kept only the in-frame ones, dropping some. Of around 94,000 clones in the sample, more than 90% were seen once. The chain uses TRBV18 and TRBJ2-3; no clear D gene. The clonotype was recovered from a human donor with pancreatic ductal adenocarcinoma. The specimen sequenced was PBMCs. CDR3 in DNA: TGTGCCAGCTCACCACTCGGTGACACAGATACGCAGTATTTT. This translates into CASSPLGDTDTQYF.